These 14 T cell receptor beta chains share one sample of origin, sequenced in a study of T cells in women clearing cervical HPV infection. Here immunoSEQ multiplex PCR was the method, and the copy in TCRdb shows in-frame clones only, minus some. Its clone listing holds roughly 22,000 clones. Sequenced material: blood buffy coat. The origin of the receptors is a woman aged 18-69 years with a cervical HPV16 infection that either progressed to CIN3+ or cleared (not recorded which).

Details on this clone: The DNA ends 3 residues before the CDR3 does, and the rest of the CDR3 is filled in from the germline J gene. The V and J genes are TRBV7-9 and TRBJ2-5, with D perhaps matching TRBD1 (6 bases). Trimming shortened V by 5 bases and J by 3 bases, and 13 bases separated the two germline ends. CDR1 is SEHNR, CDR2 FQNEAQ, per germline (reference sequence). The CDR3 totals 14 residues. The CDR3 DNA, read in part, is TGTGCCAGCAGCCCGAGGGCAGGGGAAGAGACC. Encoded protein: CASSPRAGEET. The entire CDR3 protein reads CASSPRAGEETQYF.

A remark on this clone: The CDR3 end lies 3 residues beyond the end of the read and is filled in from the germline J gene. The sample contains more than one DNA sequence encoding this CDR3. This chain connects TRBV19 to TRBJ1-3; 7 nucleotides agree with TRBD1. Germline-derived CDR1 and CDR2 are LNHDA and SQIVND (reference sequence). The CDR3 totals 16 residues. V shed 9 bases and J 0 bases; nucleotides not matched to a gene: 11. CDR3 in amino acids: CASTGDRVDSGNTIYF. The sequenced part of the CDR3 DNA is TGTGCCAGCACCGGCGACAGGGTGGACTCTGGAAACACC.

Concerning this clone: The read terminates 3 residues ahead of where the CDR3 ends, so the germline J gene completes it. The chain uses TRBV30 and TRBJ1-1; tentatively, D is TRBD1 (5 bases). The length of the CDR3 is 13 residues. The germline V gene encodes CDR1 GTSNPN and CDR2 SVGIG (reference sequence). The V end lost 2 bases, the J end lost 0 bases, and 7 bases lay between the germline ends. CDR3 in amino acids: CAWSPGMNTEAFF. The CDR3 DNA, read in part, is TGTGCCTGGAGTCCAGGGATGAACACTGAA.

A word on this clone: Read coverage stops 3 residues before the CDR3 terminus; the germline J gene supplies the remainder. This sequence joins TRBV12-3 or TRBV12-4 and TRBJ2-3, with TRBD2 identical over 7 bases. V was clipped by 5 bases and J by 6 bases; unmatched bases: 14. This CDR3 has 16 residues. The CDR3 loop reads CASSQLAFKFGDTQYF. The DNA read from the CDR3 is TGTGCCAGCAGTCAACTAGCGTTCAAGTTTGGGGATACG.

Of note for this clone: The read falls 3 residues short of the CDR3 end, and the missing part is taken from the germline J gene. The V and J genes are TRBV29-1 and TRBJ2-7; no clear D gene. This CDR3 has 16 residues. Looked up from germline, CDR1 is SQVTM and CDR2 is ANQGSEA. V was trimmed by 5 bases and J by 0 bases, leaving 20 bases between them. CDR3 DNA (partial): TGCAGCGTTACCGACATTGTCCGCTTAAACTCCTACGAG. Protein sequence: CSVTDIVRLNSYE. The whole CDR3 reads CSVTDIVRLNSYEQYF.

Regarding this clone: Sequencing ends 3 residues short of the CDR3 end; the germline J gene provides the rest. The chain joins TRBV6-1 to TRBJ1-4; TRBD1 agrees at 7 bases. Germline lookup yields CDR1 MNHNS and CDR2 SASEGT. CDR3 length equals 14 residues. The CDR3 reads CASSEVGQVGPLFF. The CDR3 bases that were read are TGTGCCAGCAGTGAAGTCGGACAGGTTGGGCCA.

As regards this clone: The CDR3 goes on 3 residues after the read ends, and that part is filled in from the germline J gene. The chain combines TRBV18 with TRBJ2-6; 11 positions agree with TRBD1. The V segment lost 6 bases and the J segment 1 base; nucleotides outside the gene matches: 8. CDR3 size: 18 residues. The germline V gene encodes CDR1 KGHSH and CDR2 LQKENI. The DNA read from the CDR3 is TGTGCCAGCTCCCGACGGACAGGGGGCTCGTCTGGGGCCAACGTC. Translation: CASSRRTGGSSGANV. The full CDR3 reads CASSRRTGGSSGANVLTF.

CDR3 DNA, as far as it was read: TGTGCCCACGAGGAGGGCGCTGAA. Encoded protein: CAHEEGAE. The CDR3, in full, reads CAHEEGAEAFF. V is TRBV7-9 and J is TRBJ1-1, with D unresolved. Read coverage stops 3 residues before the CDR3 terminus; the germline J gene supplies the remainder. The CDR3 is made up of 11 amino acids. CDR1 SEHNR and CDR2 FQNEAQ come from the germline V gene (reference sequence). The V gene lost 11 bases and the J gene lost 6 bases, with 13 bases spanning the gap.

With respect to this clone: The read gets to within 3 residues of the CDR3 end, and the germline J gene fills in the rest. This chain connects TRBV19 to TRBJ2-2, with 9 bases lining up with TRBD1. This CDR3 comprises 14 residues. Germline loops: CDR1 LNHDA, CDR2 SQIVND (reference sequence). This CDR3 reads CASSIRTGEEKLFF. CDR3 DNA, as far as it was read: TGTGCCAGTAGTATTCGGACAGGGGAAGAAAAG.

Of note for this clone: The read falls 3 residues short of the CDR3 end, and the missing part is taken from the germline J gene. The chain uses TRBV20-1 and TRBJ1-5; a possible D gene is TRBD1 (6 bases). The V end was cut by 3 bases, the J end by 2 bases, with 11 bases between. Germline CDR1 is DFQATT and CDR2 is SNEGSKA (reference sequence). The CDR3 sequence is 14 residues long. This chain's CDR3 is CSASWGRGNQPQHF. Incomplete CDR3 DNA: TGCAGTGCTAGTTGGGGGCGAGGCAATCAGCCC.

As regards this clone: With the read ending 3 residues before the CDR3 end, the germline J gene is used to fill in that end. The V call is TRBV20-1, the J call TRBJ2-7; 8 bases are a match to TRBD2. J was trimmed by 5 bases and V by 3 bases; bases with no gene match: 3. The germline gives CDR1 DFQATT, CDR2 SNEGSKA (reference sequence). The CDR3 extends over 12 amino acids. This CDR3 is CSASGGANEQYF. The part of the CDR3 DNA that was read is TGCAGTGCTAGCGGGGGGGCAAACGAG.

Points on this clone: The CDR3 is cut off 3 residues early in the read; its end comes from the germline J gene. The gene calls are TRBV18 and TRBJ2-3; TRBD1 might be the D (6 bases). Between the trimmed V and J ends, which lost 2 bases and 5 bases, there was a span of 11 bases. CDR3 length: 14 residues. CDR1 and CDR2 from the germline V gene are KGHSH and LQKENI. CDR3 sequence: CASSPKAGVDTQYF. Incomplete CDR3 DNA: TGTGCCAGCTCACCAAAAGCAGGGGTAGATACG.

Note on this clone: The read is 3 residues too short to cover the CDR3 end, so that end is filled in from the germline J gene. V and J are TRBV28 and TRBJ1-4, with 8 bases fitting TRBD1. Germline CDR1 reads MDHEN; CDR2 reads SYDVKM. V was clipped by 2 bases and J by 1 base; unmatched bases: 3. CDR3 length: 16 amino acids. The sequenced part of the CDR3 DNA is TGTGCCAGCAGTTTACAACAGGGGGGAACTAATGAAAAA. As protein: CASSLQQGGTNEK. The CDR3 reads in full as CASSLQQGGTNEKLFF. Looking up the rest from reference TRBV28 and TRBJ1-4 gives the full variable domain: DVKVTQSSRYLVKRTGEKVFLECVQDMDHENMFWYRQDPGLGLRLIYFSYDVKMKEKGDIPEGYSVSREKKERFSLILESASTNQTSMYLCASSLQQGGTNEKLFFGSGTQLSVL.

Worth noting for this clone: The sequenced fragment ends 3 residues before the CDR3 boundary, so the rest is inferred from the germline J gene. The V gene is TRBV4-1, the J gene TRBJ2-1; 8 bases match TRBD2. The CDR3 extends over 17 amino acids. The germline gives CDR1 MGHRA, CDR2 YSYEKL. V lost 4 bases, J lost 2 bases, and 10 bases stayed unmatched. CDR3: CASSPNLQRGTYNEQFF. The CDR3 bases that were read are TGCGCCAGCAGCCCCAATTTGCAGCGGGGGACCTACAATGAG.